This T cell receptor beta chain is from a study of T cells expressing NK-cell markers. Findings and caveats of the study: There were several donors in whom these clonotypes also led the CD3+CD56-NKG2C+ fraction. In a handful of donors, dominant CD3+CD56+NKG2C+ clonotypes ranked among the top 10 CD8+ clonotypes.

The CDR3 sequence is 15 residues long. TCRdb reprocessed the 5' RACE reads and stores each CDR3 protein as one record, lacking DNA. This sample's clone table lists more than 400,000 distinct CDR3 sequences. Details on this clonotype: Its antigen is not identified.

The TCR sequence derives from a woman aged 18-70 years in good health. Sequenced: blood T cells: a sorted CD56 or NKG2C T cell subset, CD4+ or CD8+ T cells, or bulk PBMC T cells (not recorded which). The gene calls are TRBV12-3 or TRBV12-4 and TRBJ1-1; checking the TCRdb D call of TRBD1 is not possible without DNA. The CDR3 region is CASSLATGVGTEAFF.